The 21 T cell receptor beta chains below all came from one sample that was sequenced in a study of cytomegalovirus exposure and HLA in healthy donors. PCR primers comprised 60 Vbeta and 13 Jbeta primers. Assay: immunoSEQ multiplex PCR; the TCRdb copy retains only in-frame clones and omits some. The sample carries about 160,000 clones, about 79% recorded once. The specimen was PBMCs. The receptors were gathered from a woman in her 50s in good health and CMV-seropositive.

This clone was detected a few times. Its ends do not fully match the called genes, so a read error is possible. The CDR3 coding sequence is TGTGCTAGCAGCGTTGACGGGTACACTGAAGCTTTCTTT. Protein product: CASSVDGYTEAFF. The rearrangement joins TRBV7-7 to TRBJ1-1; D gene ambiguous. Germline V gene lookup returns CDR1 SSHAT and CDR2 FNYEAQ (reference sequence). The CDR3 sequence is 13 residues long.

The chain is built from TRBV4-2 and TRBJ2-2; D is unresolved. Per germline, CDR1 LGHNA and CDR2 YNFKEQ. This CDR3 comprises 17 residues. V was pared by 0 bases and J by 2 bases, with 13 bases between. CDR3 bases: TGTGCCAGCAGCCAAGATTTTGGCAGAAGTAACACCGGGGAGCTGTTTTTT. It encodes CASSQDFGRSNTGELFF.

This chain joins TRBV7-2 and TRBJ2-1; 7 nucleotides align to TRBD1. The length of the CDR3 is 17 residues. Germline assignment: CDR1 SGHTA and CDR2 FQGNSA. V trimming: 1 base; J trimming: 4 bases; junction bases outside the gene matches: 10. DNA for the CDR3: TGTGCCAGCAGCTTAGGACAGGGTCTTAACCTATACAATGAGCAGTTCTTC. The encoded protein is CASSLGQGLNLYNEQFF.

With regard to this clone: Without the conserved terminal phenylalanine or tryptophan, this CDR3 likely stems from a read error. The chain uses TRBV15 and TRBJ1-1; D gene ambiguous. Germline values: CDR1 LNHNV, CDR2 YYDKDF (reference sequence). Trimming took off 5 bases at V and 5 bases at J, with 12 bases between the two ends. The CDR3 has 13 residues. The CDR3 coding sequence is TGTGCCACCAGCGGAAGACAAGCAACTGAAGCTTTCTCT. Residues: CATSGRQATEAFS.

The rearrangement uses TRBV6-5 and TRBJ2-7; TRBD1 matches 7 bases. The germline V gene encodes CDR1 MNHEY and CDR2 SVGAGI. V trimming: 4 bases; J trimming: 3 bases; junction bases outside the gene matches: 6. CDR3 length: 14 residues. The CDR3 nucleotides read TGTGCCAGCAGTTCTCCGGGACAGAGCTACGAGCAGTACTTC. Its protein product is CASSSPGQSYEQYF.

The chain uses TRBV5-1 and TRBJ1-2; TRBD1 matches at 8 bases. V lost 0 bases and J lost 6; bases outside the gene matches: 10. CDR3 size: 16 residues. From germline, CDR1 is SGHRS and CDR2 YFSETQ. CDR3 sequence (DNA): TGCGCCAGCAGCTTGGGCTACAGGGGGTCGCAGGATGGCTACACCTTC. Its protein is CASSLGYRGSQDGYTF.

The chain joins TRBV2 to TRBJ1-2; D ambiguous. Germline loops: CDR1 SNHLY, CDR2 FYNNEI. Between the trimmed V and J ends, which lost 1 base and 4 bases, there was a span of 13 bases. The CDR3 loop spans 15 amino acids. The CDR3 here is CASSEVNADSYGYTF. The DNA of the CDR3 is TGTGCCAGCAGTGAAGTCAACGCGGACTCCTATGGCTACACCTTC.

The chain uses TRBV18 and TRBJ1-5, with 8 bases that match TRBD1. CDR1 and CDR2 from the germline V gene are KGHSH and LQKENI. The CDR3 length is 14 residues. After removal of 5 bases from V and 6 bases from J, the junction contained 6 bases not matched to a gene. In DNA form, the CDR3 reads TGTGCCAGCTCAGGGGCAGGGGGCTCTCAGCCCCAGCATTTT. It codes for CASSGAGGSQPQHF.

This clone occurred once. CDR3 protein: CATKSGGREQFF. In nucleotides, the CDR3 is TGTGCCACCAAATCGGGGGGCCGAGAGCAGTTCTTC. The chain employs TRBV2 and TRBJ2-1; D possibly corresponds to TRBD2 (7 bases). In germline, CDR1 is SNHLY, CDR2 FYNNEI. Trimming took 10 bases from V and 10 from J, leaving 17 bases between them. This CDR3 is built from 12 residues.

The genes are TRBV19 and TRBJ1-6; D is undetermined. The CDR3 is 15 residues long. Trimming pared 3 bases from V and 0 bases from J, leaving 6 bases between. Germline CDR1 reads LNHDA; CDR2 reads SQIVND (reference sequence). The CDR3 loop is CASSIYSSYNSPLHF. CDR3 sequence (DNA): TGTGCCAGTAGTATTTACAGCTCCTATAATTCACCCCTCCACTTT.

The rearrangement uses TRBV28 and TRBJ2-1, with D tentatively TRBD2 (6 bases). V lost 5 bases and J 10 bases, leaving 15 bases between the germline ends. This CDR3 is 13 amino acids long. Germline loops: CDR1 MDHEN, CDR2 SYDVKM. The CDR3 nucleotides read TGTGCCAGCAGTCCCGGGACTCGAAAAGAGCAGTTCTTC. This translates into CASSPGTRKEQFF.

The rearrangement uses TRBV7-2 and TRBJ2-7; maybe TRBD1 (6 bases). Germline CDR1 and CDR2: SGHTA and FQGNSA. This CDR3 is built from 15 residues. V lost 1 base, J lost 4 bases, and 14 bases lay in between. The CDR3 spells CASSLEAGAGYEQYF. The CDR3 DNA follows: TGTGCCAGCAGCTTAGAGGCAGGGGCAGGTTACGAGCAGTACTTC. The whole variable domain, filled in from reference TRBV7-2 and TRBJ2-7, reads GAGVSQSPSNKVTEKGKDVELRCDPISGHTALYWYRQSLGQGLEFLIYFQGNSAPDKSGLPSDRFSAERTGGSVSTLTIQRTQQEDSAVYLCASSLEAGAGYEQYFGPGTRLTVT.

The CDR3 loop reads CAWSAGEAMSTEAFF. The CDR3 DNA is TGTGCCTGGAGTGCTGGAGAGGCGATGAGCACTGAAGCTTTCTTT. The chain combines TRBV30 with TRBJ1-1; D gene uncertain. CDR3 length: 15 residues. From germline, CDR1 is GTSNPN and CDR2 SVGIG (reference sequence). Trimming pared 1 base from V and 4 bases from J, leaving 16 bases between.

This chain uses TRBV18 with TRBJ2-7; TRBD1 aligns across 8 bases. The germline V gene encodes CDR1 KGHSH and CDR2 LQKENI. The CDR3 is 15 residues long. V lost 6 bases, J lost 3 bases, and 10 bases stayed unmatched. The CDR3 region is CASSPRTGLGYEQYF. In nucleotides, the CDR3 is TGTGCCAGCTCGCCGCGGACAGGGCTCGGCTACGAGCAGTACTTC. The whole variable domain, filled in from reference TRBV18 and TRBJ2-7, reads NAGVMQNPRHLVRRRGQEARLRCSPMKGHSHVYWYRQLPEEGLKFMVYLQKENIIDESGMPKERFSAEFPKEGPSILRIQQVVRGDSAAYFCASSPRTGLGYEQYFGPGTRLTVT.

CDR3 nucleotides: TGTGCCAGCAGTGAACCAAGGGACAGCGGTCAAGAGACCCAGTACTTC. It translates to CASSEPRDSGQETQYF. The rearrangement links TRBV2 to TRBJ2-5, with 7 bases that match TRBD1. J lost 2 bases, V lost 2 bases, and 8 bases had no gene match. CDR3 size: 16 residues. Looked up from germline, CDR1 is SNHLY and CDR2 is FYNNEI.

J is TRBJ2-4 and V is TRBV19; possible D gene TRBD2, 6 bases. Germline CDR1 reads LNHDA; CDR2 reads SQIVND (reference sequence). This CDR3 has 14 residues. Trimming pared 1 base from V and 7 bases from J, leaving 11 bases between. CDR3 loop: CASSIGGGSNIQYF. DNA for the CDR3: TGTGCCAGTAGTATAGGTGGAGGGTCGAACATTCAGTACTTC.

CDR3 coding DNA: TGCGCCAGCAGCTCCGGACTAGCGGGGGGGCAAGGAAGACGAGAGACCCAGTACTTC. Amino acid sequence: CASSSGLAGGQGRRETQYF. The J gene is TRBJ2-5, the V gene TRBV5-1, with 15 positions matching TRBD2. From germline, CDR1 is SGHRS and CDR2 YFSETQ. J gave up 4 bases and V 3 bases, and 13 bases lay outside the gene matches. The CDR3 consists of 19 residues.

The chain combines TRBV10-2 with TRBJ2-3; D not resolved. CDR1 WSHSY and CDR2 SAAADI come from the germline V gene. V was clipped by 0 bases and J by 6 bases, with 10 bases between them. CDR3 length equals 14 residues. CDR3 region: CASSESTWRDTQYF. The CDR3 nucleotides are TGCGCCAGCAGTGAGTCGACCTGGCGGGATACGCAGTATTTT.

The V and J genes are TRBV7-8 and TRBJ1-6; D is ambiguous. Germline V gene sequence: CDR1 SGHVS, CDR2 FQNEAQ. There are 15 residues in the CDR3. V lost 1 base and J lost 14, with 18 bases in between. CDR3 amino acids: CASSLGGRVGVSLHF. The CDR3 nucleotides are TGTGCCAGCAGCTTAGGTGGGAGGGTGGGAGTGTCCCTCCACTTT. Full variable domain (rest looked up from reference TRBV7-8 and TRBJ1-6): GAGVSQSPRYKVAKRGQDVALRCDPISGHVSLFWYQQALGQGPEFLTYFQNEAQLDKSGLPSDRFFAERPEGSVSTLKIQRTQQEDSAVYLCASSLGGRVGVSLHFGNGTRLTVT.

The chain uses TRBV29-1 and TRBJ2-3; D is uncertain. CDR1 is SQVTM and CDR2 is ANQGSEA in the germline V gene. V was shortened by 4 bases and J by 0 bases, with 8 bases between the two germline ends. The CDR3 has 13 amino acids. CDR3 region: CSVGPQSTDTQYF. Written as DNA, the CDR3 is TGCAGCGTTGGACCACAGAGCACAGATACGCAGTATTTT.

The chain couples TRBV5-1 to TRBJ2-3; unclear D gene. The germline CDR1 and CDR2 sequences are SGHRS and YFSETQ. This CDR3 has 15 residues. V was shortened by 1 base and J by 0 bases, with 9 bases between the two germline ends. The CDR3 loop reads CASSLTGSSTDTQYF. Written as DNA, the CDR3 is TGCGCCAGCAGCTTGACGGGTTCTAGCACAGATACGCAGTATTTT. Full variable domain (remainder filled in from reference TRBV5-1 and TRBJ2-3): KAGVTQTPRYLIKTRGQQVTLSCSPISGHRSVSWYQQTPGQGLQFLFEYFSETQRNKGNFPGRFSGRQFSNSRSEMNVSTLELGDSALYLCASSLTGSSTDTQYFGPGTRLTVL.